This T cell receptor beta chain originates from a study of T cell responses to AZD1222 COVID-19 vaccine. Looking at the study overall: Researchers grouped second doses given at about 4 or about 12 weeks into one pool. Notes on the study in general: Females outnumbered males among donors, who were mostly white British; clonal diversity was possibly underestimated.

The method was immunoSEQ multiplex PCR; TCRdb's version includes in-frame clones alone and lacks a portion of them. Of roughly 100,000 clones in the sample, 90% were seen once. A remark on this clone: What it binds is unknown.

CDR3 size: 15 residues. V lost 4 bases and J 8 bases, leaving 20 bases between the germline ends. Germline CDR1 and CDR2: ENHRY and SYGVKD. The genes are TRBV10-3 and TRBJ1-2, with D possibly being TRBD1 (5 bases). The TCR comes from an adult in good health. Sample: peripheral blood, taken on day 0 of AZD1222 vaccination. The CDR3 coding sequence is TGTGCCATCAGTGTCCGCGAGGCCCCGGAGGGGGGCTACACCTTC. It translates to CAISVREAPEGGYTF.